The table lists the clone carrying this T cell receptor beta chain with many counts. Its antigen is still unknown. It was the library that attached unique molecular identifiers to individual cDNA molecules. TCRdb recomputed calls from the 5' RACE reads with MiXCR, one row per CDR3 protein. The data show some 150,000 distinct CDR3 sequences, around 4% seen once. The entry originates in a study of human T cells and chemical hapten exposure. Turning to the study itself: There were per-sample TCR yield variations, arising mainly from small pooled library volume differences. The study, taken as a whole, reports: TCRs above 1 in 1000 frequency did not change with DPC sensitization.

Extraction of total RNA was performed on unfractionated whole blood. After removal of 0 bases from V and 5 bases from J, the junction contained 4 bases not matched to a gene. This CDR3 comprises 14 residues. Germline CDR1 is DFQATT and CDR2 is SNEGSKA (reference sequence). V and J are TRBV20-1 and TRBJ2-1, with 7 nucleotides matching TRBD1. The clonotype originates from a female donor in good health. In DNA, the CDR3 is TGCAGTGCTAGAGACGGGGACAGCAACAATGAGCAGTTCTTC. Translation: CSARDGDSNNEQFF.